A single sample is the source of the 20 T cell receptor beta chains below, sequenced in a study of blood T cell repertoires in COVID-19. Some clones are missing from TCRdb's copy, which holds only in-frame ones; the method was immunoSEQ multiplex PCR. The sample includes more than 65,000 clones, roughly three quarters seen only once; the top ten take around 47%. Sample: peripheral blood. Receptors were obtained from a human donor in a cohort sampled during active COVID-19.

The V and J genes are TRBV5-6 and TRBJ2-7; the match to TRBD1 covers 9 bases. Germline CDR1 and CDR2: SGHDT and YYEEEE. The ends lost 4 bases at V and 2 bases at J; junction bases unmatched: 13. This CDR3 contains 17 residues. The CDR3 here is CASSAGQGEGITYEQYF. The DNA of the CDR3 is TGTGCCAGCAGCGCGGGACAGGGAGAGGGGATAACCTACGAGCAGTACTTC.

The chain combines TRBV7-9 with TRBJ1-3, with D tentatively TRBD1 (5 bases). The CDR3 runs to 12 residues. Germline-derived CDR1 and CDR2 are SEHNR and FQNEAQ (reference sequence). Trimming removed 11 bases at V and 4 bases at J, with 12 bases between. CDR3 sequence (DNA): TGTGCCGGTGGGGCCGAAGGAAACACCATATATTTT. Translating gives CAGGAEGNTIYF.

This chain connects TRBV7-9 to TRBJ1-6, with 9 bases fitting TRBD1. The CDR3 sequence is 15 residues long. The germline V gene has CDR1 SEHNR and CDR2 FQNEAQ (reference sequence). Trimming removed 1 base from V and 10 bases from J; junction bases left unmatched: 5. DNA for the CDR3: TGTGCCAGCAGCTTAGGGGGACAGGGCCGATCACCCCTCCACTTT. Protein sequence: CASSLGGQGRSPLHF.

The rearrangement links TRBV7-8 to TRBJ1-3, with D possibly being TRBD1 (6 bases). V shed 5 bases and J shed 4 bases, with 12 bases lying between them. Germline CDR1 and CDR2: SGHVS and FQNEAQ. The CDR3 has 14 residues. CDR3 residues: CASSVSGTGNTIYF. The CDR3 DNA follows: TGTGCCAGCAGCGTTTCCGGGACAGGAAACACCATATATTTT.

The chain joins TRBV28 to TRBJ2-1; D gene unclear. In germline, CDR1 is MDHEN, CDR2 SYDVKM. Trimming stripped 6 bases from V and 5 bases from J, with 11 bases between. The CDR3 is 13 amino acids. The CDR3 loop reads CASSLVLDNEQFF. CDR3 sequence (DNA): TGTGCCAGCAGCCTCGTCCTCGACAATGAGCAGTTCTTC.

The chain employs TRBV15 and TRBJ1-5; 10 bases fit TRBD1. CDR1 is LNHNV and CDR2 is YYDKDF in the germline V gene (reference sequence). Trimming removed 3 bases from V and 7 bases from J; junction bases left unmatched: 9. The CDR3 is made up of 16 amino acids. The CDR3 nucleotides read TGTGCCACCAGCAGGGGCCGGGACAGGGGTGGCCAGCCCCAGCATTTT. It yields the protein CATSRGRDRGGQPQHF.

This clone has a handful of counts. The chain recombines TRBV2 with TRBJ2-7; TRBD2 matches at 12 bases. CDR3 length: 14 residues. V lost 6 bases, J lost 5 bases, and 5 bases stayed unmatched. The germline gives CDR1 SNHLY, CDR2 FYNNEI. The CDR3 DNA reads TGTGCCAGCAGAGGGACTAGCGGGCTCAACGAGCAGTACTTC. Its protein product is CASRGTSGLNEQYF.

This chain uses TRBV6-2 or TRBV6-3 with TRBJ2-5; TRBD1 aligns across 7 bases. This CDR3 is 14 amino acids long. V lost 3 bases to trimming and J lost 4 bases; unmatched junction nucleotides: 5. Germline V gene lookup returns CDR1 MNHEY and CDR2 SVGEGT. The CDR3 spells CASSYTSGGETQYF. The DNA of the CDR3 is TGTGCCAGCAGTTATACCTCAGGGGGAGAGACCCAGTACTTC.

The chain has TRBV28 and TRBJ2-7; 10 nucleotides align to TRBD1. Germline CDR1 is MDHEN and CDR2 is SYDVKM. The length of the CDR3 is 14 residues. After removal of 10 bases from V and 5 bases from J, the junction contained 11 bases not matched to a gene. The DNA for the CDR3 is TGTGCCACCTCTTCGGGACAGGGGCCAGACGAGCAGTACTTC. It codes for CATSSGQGPDEQYF.

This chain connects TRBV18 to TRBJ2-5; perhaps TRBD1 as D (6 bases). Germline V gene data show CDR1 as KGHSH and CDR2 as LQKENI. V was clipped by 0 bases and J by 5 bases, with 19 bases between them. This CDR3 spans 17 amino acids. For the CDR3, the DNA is TGTGCCAGCTCACCACCCCTTGGGACATTTGGTGGGGAGACCCAGTACTTC. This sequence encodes CASSPPLGTFGGETQYF.

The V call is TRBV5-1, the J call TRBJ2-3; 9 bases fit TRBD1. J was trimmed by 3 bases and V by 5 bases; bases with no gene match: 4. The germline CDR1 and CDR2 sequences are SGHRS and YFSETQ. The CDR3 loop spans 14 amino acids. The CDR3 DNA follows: TGCGCCAGCAGGAGGGACAGGGTGACAGATACGCAGTATTTT. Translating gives CASRRDRVTDTQYF.

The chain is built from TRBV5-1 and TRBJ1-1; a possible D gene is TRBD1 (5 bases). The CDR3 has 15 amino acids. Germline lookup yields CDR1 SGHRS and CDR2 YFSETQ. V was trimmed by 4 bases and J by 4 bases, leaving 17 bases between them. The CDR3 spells CASSIRTEGSTEAFF. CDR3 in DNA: TGCGCCAGCAGCATAAGGACGGAGGGGAGCACTGAAGCTTTCTTT.

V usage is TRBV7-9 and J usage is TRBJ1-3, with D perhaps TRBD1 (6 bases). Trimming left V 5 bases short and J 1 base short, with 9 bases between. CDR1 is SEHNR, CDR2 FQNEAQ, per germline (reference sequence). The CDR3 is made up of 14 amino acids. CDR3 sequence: CASSPTGSGNTIYF. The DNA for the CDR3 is TGTGCCAGCAGCCCAACAGGGTCTGGAAACACCATATATTTT.

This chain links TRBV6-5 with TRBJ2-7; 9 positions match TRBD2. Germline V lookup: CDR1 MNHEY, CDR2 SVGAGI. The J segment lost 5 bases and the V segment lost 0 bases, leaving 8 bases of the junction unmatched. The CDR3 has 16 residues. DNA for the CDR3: TGTGCCAGCAGTTACTCGGCGGGACTAGCCACGAACGAGCAGTACTTC. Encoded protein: CASSYSAGLATNEQYF.

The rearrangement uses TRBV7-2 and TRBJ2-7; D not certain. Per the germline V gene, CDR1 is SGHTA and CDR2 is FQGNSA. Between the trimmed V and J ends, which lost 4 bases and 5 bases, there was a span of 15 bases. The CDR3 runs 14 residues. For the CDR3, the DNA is TGTGCCAGCAGCTCACGACGCGGTTTGGACGAGCAGTACTTC. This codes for CASSSRRGLDEQYF.

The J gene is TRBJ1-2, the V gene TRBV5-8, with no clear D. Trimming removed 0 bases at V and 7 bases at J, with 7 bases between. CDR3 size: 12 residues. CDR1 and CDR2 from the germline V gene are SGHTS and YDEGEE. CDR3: CASSLAEGGYTF. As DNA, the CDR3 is TGTGCCAGCAGCTTGGCCGAGGGTGGCTACACCTTC.

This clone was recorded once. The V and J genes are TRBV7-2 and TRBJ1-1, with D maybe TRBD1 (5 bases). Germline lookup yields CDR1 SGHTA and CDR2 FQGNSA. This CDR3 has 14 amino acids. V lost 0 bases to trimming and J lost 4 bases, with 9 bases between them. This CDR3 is CASSLAGGITEAFF. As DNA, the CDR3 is TGTGCCAGCAGCTTAGCGGGGGGTATCACTGAAGCTTTCTTT.

CDR3 coding DNA: TGCGCCAGCAGCTCACAGGGGGAGGTCGGGGAGCTGTTTTTT. Translation: CASSSQGEVGELFF. The chain joins TRBV5-1 to TRBJ2-2; 8 nucleotides match TRBD1. Germline lookup yields CDR1 SGHRS and CDR2 YFSETQ. The trim removed 3 bases at V and 7 bases at J, leaving 5 bases unmatched. This CDR3 is 14 amino acids long.

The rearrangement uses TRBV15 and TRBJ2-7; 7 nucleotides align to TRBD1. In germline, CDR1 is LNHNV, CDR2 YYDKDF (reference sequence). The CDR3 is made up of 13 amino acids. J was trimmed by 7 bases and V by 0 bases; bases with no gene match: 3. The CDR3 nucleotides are TGTGCCACCAGCAGAGAGGACAGGACTGAGCAGTACTTC. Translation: CATSREDRTEQYF.

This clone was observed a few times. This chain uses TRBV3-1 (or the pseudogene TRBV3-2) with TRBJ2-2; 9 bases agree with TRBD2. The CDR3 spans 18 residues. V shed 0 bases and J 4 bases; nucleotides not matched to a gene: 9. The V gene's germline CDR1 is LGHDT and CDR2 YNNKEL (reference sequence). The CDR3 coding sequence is TGTGCCAGCAGCCAAGATGGCGCGGGAGGGTTTGGCACCGGGGAGCTGTTTTTT. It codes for CASSQDGAGGFGTGELFF.